The present entry profiles one TCR beta chain with its context. Antigen: not known. This entry is derived from a study of T cells expressing NK-cell markers. At the level of the study: With respect to HCMV, most of the eight sequenced donors were seropositive, and one was seronegative.

TCRdb reworked the 5' RACE reads into one entry per CDR3 protein, no DNA. This specimen shows some 140,000 distinct CDR3 sequences; the ten leading clones hold more than 35%. Germline CDR1 and CDR2: SEHNR and FQNEAQ (reference sequence). The CDR3 has 14 amino acids. General study results and limits: A few of the donors also had these clonotypes leading their CD3+CD56-NKG2C+ fraction. No clear determination of HCMV specificity was made for expanded NKG2C+ T cell clones.

The sequenced sample consisted of blood T cells: a sorted CD56 or NKG2C T cell subset, CD4+ or CD8+ T cells, or bulk PBMC T cells (not recorded which). This rearrangement joins TRBV7-9 to TRBJ2-5; TCRdb names TRBD1, which stays unverified in the absence of DNA. The sequence was obtained from a woman aged 45 to 65 in good health. The CDR3 sequence: CASSLGGPKETQYF.